Sequencing of this T cell receptor beta chain was carried out in a study of T cell clusters in autoimmune cytopenias. Study observations and caveats: TRB repertoire shifts in secondary cytopenia and chronic lymphocytic leukemia mostly reflected lymphoma, not autoimmunity. Healthy donors had roughly 2.9-fold more exclusive TRB clusters than active autoimmune hepatitis patients. No experiment has yet validated the function of the T cell clusters defined in silico. The cluster-lack signature was not seen for secondary cytopenia versus chronic lymphocytic leukemia.

This clonotype ranks as medium-sized in terms of frequency. Its antigen is not known. The length of the CDR3 is 16 residues. Per germline, CDR1 MNHEY and CDR2 SVGAGI. TRB amplification used 250 ng of peripheral blood genomic DNA. TRB rearrangements were amplified by touch-down multiplex PCR with mixed TRB-A/B primers. No DNA is given; TCRdb re-called the multiplex PCR reads and lists each CDR3 protein once. This sample's clone table lists about 2,800 distinct CDR3 sequences. The chain recombines TRBV6-5 with TRBJ2-3; there is no DNA to check the TCRdb D call of TRBD1. This TCR derives from a human donor with an autoimmune cytopenia or autoimmune hepatitis (not recorded which). Source material: peripheral blood. The CDR3 region is CASSRDRAHSTDTQYF.